Sequencing of this T cell receptor (beta chain) was carried out in a study of cytomegalovirus exposure and HLA in healthy donors. V was pared by 3 bases and J by 0 bases, with 10 bases of the junction left unmatched. This CDR3 spans 17 amino acids. Germline assignment: CDR1 SGHTA and CDR2 FQGNSA. PCR used 60 Vbeta primers and 13 Jbeta primers. The method was immunoSEQ multiplex PCR; TCRdb's version includes in-frame clones alone and lacks a portion of them. The data contain around 120,000 clones, about 85% of them singletons. Turning to this clone: Its antigen is not identified.

Broader study findings: Owing to their indistinguishability, certain V segments, notably TRBV6-2 and TRBV6-3, were excluded. As a later analysis revealed, most CMV-associated TCR beta chains appeared HLA-restricted.

The sequenced sample consisted of PBMCs. This clonotype was obtained from a boy aged 5-17 years in good health and CMV-seronegative. The chain uses TRBV7-2 and TRBJ1-2, with 7 bases aligning to TRBD1. CDR3 amino acids: CASSFLGTAPTNYGYTF. The CDR3, as DNA: TGTGCCAGCAGCTTTCTCGGGACAGCTCCGACTAACTATGGCTACACCTTC.